This TCR beta chain appears in the sequencing data of a study of response to subunit inactivated influenza vaccine. Study outcomes and limitations: Few additional T cells are recruited per seasonal influenza vaccination, authors suggested.

Germline V gene sequence: CDR1 SEHNR, CDR2 FQNEAQ (reference sequence). The CDR3 is 12 amino acids. Trimming cost V 4 bases and J 4 bases, with 7 bases left between them. This clonotype came up a few times. The target antigen is unknown. TCRdb fed the RT-PCR reads into MiXCR, producing one record per CDR3 protein. The table has 650,000 to 800,000 distinct CDR3 sequences, 11% to 15% seen once. The TCR was taken from a man aged 45-60 years who received an inactivated influenza vaccine. The sample was PBMCs from blood, taken less than 15 days before vaccination. The V and J genes are TRBV7-9 and TRBJ1-2; D unresolved. The CDR3 DNA sequence: TGTGCCAGCAGCTCCAACAGCTATGGCTACACCTTC. It encodes CASSSNSYGYTF. Looking up the rest from reference TRBV7-9 and TRBJ1-2 gives the full variable domain: DTGVSQNPRHKITKRGQNVTFRCDPISEHNRLYWYRQTLGQGPEFLTYFQNEAQLEKSRLLSDRFSAERPKGSFSTLEIQRTEQGDSAMYLCASSSNSYGYTFGSGTRLTVV.